This T cell receptor (beta chain) was captured by sequencing in a study of blood T cells in healthy people across ages. Findings and limits, study-wide: Researchers said unsorted PBMCs prevented a conclusive naive versus antigen-experienced comparison.

As concerns this clonotype: As yet, its antigen is unknown.

The second PCR ran roughly 6 to 11 cycles with a sample-barcoded 5' primer and J-beta primers. In TCRdb, the 5' RACE reads were re-called with MiXCR into one record per CDR3 protein. The sample lists hundreds of thousands of distinct CDR3 sequences, about 62% seen once, with approximately 23% in the top ten. The sample consisted of blood. The TCR originated in a man between 25 and 39 years old in good health.

CDR3 protein: CSAPRDSGAYEQYF. The CDR3 region has the DNA TGCAGTGCACCACGTGATAGCGGGGCCTACGAGCAGTACTTC. The J gene is TRBJ2-7, the V gene TRBV20-1; 8 positions agree with TRBD2. Germline CDR1 is DFQATT and CDR2 is SNEGSKA (reference sequence). Trimming removed 6 bases from V and 2 bases from J; junction bases left unmatched: 9. CDR3 size: 14 residues.